Below are 15 T cell receptor beta chains sequenced from a single sample in a study of T cells after yellow fever vaccination. A single record per CDR3 protein comes from TCRdb applying MiXCR to the 5' RACE reads. The data contain 610,000 or so distinct CDR3 sequences, over 9% of them singletons. The sample was PBMCs, taken on the day of the yellow fever booster vaccination. Receptors were obtained from a man aged 30-40 years who received the YFV17D yellow fever vaccine.

This clonotype was recorded a few times. The chain has TRBV5-1 and TRBJ2-7, with D maybe TRBD1 (6 bases). V shed 0 bases and J shed 1 base, with 14 bases lying between them. This CDR3 is built from 16 residues. Germline V gives CDR1 SGHRS, CDR2 YFSETQ. The CDR3 is CASSLDFGTPSYEQYF. The CDR3 DNA reads TGCGCCAGCAGCTTGGATTTTGGGACACCATCCTACGAGCAGTACTTC.

The chain links TRBV9 to TRBJ1-3; D gene unclear. V was cut by 0 bases and J by 0 bases, with 7 bases left in between. The CDR3 length is 15 residues. Germline V gene data show CDR1 as SGDLS and CDR2 as YYNGEE. In DNA, the CDR3 is TGTGCCAGCAGCGTAGGTTACAGCTCTGGAAACACCATATATTTT. Its protein is CASSVGYSSGNTIYF.

This clonotype was seen more than once but under ten times. This chain connects TRBV5-1 to TRBJ1-2; possible D gene TRBD1, 5 bases. The CDR3 is 12 residues long. The V and J ends lost 3 bases and 5 bases respectively, with 8 bases between them. In germline, CDR1 is SGHRS, CDR2 YFSETQ. The CDR3 loop reads CASSSRGYGYTF. The CDR3 DNA reads as TGCGCCAGCAGCTCGAGGGGTTATGGCTACACCTTC.

This clonotype has just a few counts. The chain is built from TRBV2 and TRBJ2-7; 8 bases agree with TRBD2. Trimming at V came to 7 bases and at J to 6 bases, leaving 2 bases not matched to a gene. Germline V gives CDR1 SNHLY, CDR2 FYNNEI. CDR3 length: 11 amino acids. The CDR3 DNA follows: TGTGCCAGCAAGCGGGAGATCGAGCAGTACTTC. Translation: CASKREIEQYF.

The chain links TRBV3-1 to TRBJ2-1; TRBD2 matches 7 bases. Looked up from germline, CDR1 is LGHDT and CDR2 is YNNKEL (reference sequence). The ends lost 5 bases at V and 7 bases at J; junction bases unmatched: 14. This CDR3 contains 16 residues. The CDR3 protein is CASSSPLRSGKNEQFF. In nucleotides, the CDR3 is TGTGCCAGCAGCTCACCCCTTCGGAGCGGGAAGAATGAGCAGTTCTTC.

The rearrangement links TRBV5-8 to TRBJ2-7, with 14 positions matching TRBD2. The CDR3 has 16 amino acids. The V segment lost 1 base and the J segment 10 bases; nucleotides outside the gene matches: 10. CDR1 and CDR2 (germline): SGHTS, YDEGEE. CDR3 in DNA: TGTGCCAGCAGCTTGACCGGGACTAGCGGGAGACCCCTCCAGTACTTC. Its protein product is CASSLTGTSGRPLQYF.

This clonotype has more than one count but fewer than ten. The gene calls are TRBV12-3 or TRBV12-4 and TRBJ1-1; D remains unclear. The CDR3 loop spans 15 amino acids. The V end lost 6 bases, the J end lost 0 bases, and 14 bases lay between the germline ends. The CDR3, as DNA: TGTGCCAGCAGCCCTCGGGGATCCTTGAACACTGAAGCTTTCTTT. Translated, it gives CASSPRGSLNTEAFF.

The table lists this clonotype with a few counts. The CDR3 DNA reads TGCGCCAGCAGCCAAGATTCGGGGCCTAATCAGCCCCAGCATTTT. Encoded protein: CASSQDSGPNQPQHF. This chain connects TRBV4-3 to TRBJ1-5; maybe TRBD1 (5 bases). This CDR3 region has 15 residues. Germline V CDR1 and CDR2: LGHNA, YSLEER. Trimming removed 0 bases from V and 4 bases from J, with 10 bases in between.

About this clonotype: A read error may account for a junction end that differs from germline. The chain recombines TRBV20-1 with TRBJ2-1, with D perhaps being TRBD1 or TRBD2 (7 bases each). The CDR3 loop spans 16 amino acids. CDR1 DFQATT and CDR2 SNEGSKA come from the germline V gene (reference sequence). CDR3 nucleotides: TGCTGTGCTAGGGGGCGGGAGAAGGGGACCTACAATGAGCAGTTCTTC. Its translation is CCARGREKGTYNEQFF.

This clonotype was seen more than once but under ten times. The chain is built from TRBV12-3 or TRBV12-4 and TRBJ2-7; possibly TRBD2 for D (5 bases). This CDR3 is 14 amino acids long. Trimming stripped 4 bases from V and 4 bases from J, with 14 bases between. CDR3 sequence: CASSSGVGNYEQYF. The CDR3, as DNA: TGTGCCAGCAGTTCCGGGGTAGGGAATTACGAGCAGTACTTC.

There are a few counts of this clonotype. CDR3 sequence: CASSSQGSLQNIQYF. As DNA, the CDR3 is TGTGCCAGCAGTTCCCAGGGGTCCCTCCAAAACATTCAGTACTTC. The chain links TRBV6-5 to TRBJ2-4, with D possibly being TRBD1 (6 bases). The germline CDR1 and CDR2 sequences are MNHEY and SVGAGI. The V gene lost 4 bases and the J gene lost 5 bases, with 15 bases spanning the gap. CDR3 length equals 15 residues.

V gene TRBV3-1 combines with J gene TRBJ2-1; D is ambiguous. Trimming took 1 base from V and 8 from J, leaving 3 bases between them. The CDR3 is made up of 11 amino acids. CDR1 and CDR2 from the germline V gene are LGHDT and YNNKEL (reference sequence). The CDR3 region is CASSQAYEQFF. CDR3 nucleotide sequence: TGTGCCAGCAGCCAAGCCTATGAGCAGTTCTTC.

This clonotype was observed a handful of times. The V gene is TRBV20-1, the J gene TRBJ2-1, with D hard to call. The germline V gene has CDR1 DFQATT and CDR2 SNEGSKA (reference sequence). The V end was cut by 3 bases, the J end by 8 bases, with 11 bases between. CDR3 length: 12 amino acids. CDR3 sequence: CSASKRHHEQFF. The CDR3 DNA reads as TGCAGTGCTAGTAAGCGTCACCATGAGCAGTTCTTC.

The rearrangement joins TRBV18 to TRBJ2-2; maybe TRBD1 (5 bases). Germline CDR1 and CDR2: KGHSH and LQKENI. Trimming cost V 6 bases and J 1 base, with 9 bases left between them. This CDR3 contains 14 residues. CDR3 sequence (DNA): TGTGCCAGCTCGCAACAGGAGAACACCGGGGAGCTGTTTTTT. Its protein product is CASSQQENTGELFF. Based on the CDR3 plus reference TRBV18 and TRBJ2-2, the full variable domain is NAGVMQNPRHLVRRRGQEARLRCSPMKGHSHVYWYRQLPEEGLKFMVYLQKENIIDESGMPKERFSAEFPKEGPSILRIQQVVRGDSAAYFCASSQQENTGELFFGEGSRLTVL.

This clonotype was found many times. V usage is TRBV7-2 and J usage is TRBJ2-5, with 11 bases aligning to TRBD2. In germline, CDR1 is SGHTA, CDR2 FQGNSA. The ends lost 6 bases at V and 4 bases at J; junction bases unmatched: 7. This CDR3 contains 15 residues. The CDR3 sequence: CASRTSGIGAETQYF. DNA of the CDR3: TGTGCCAGCAGGACTAGCGGGATAGGGGCAGAGACCCAGTACTTC.